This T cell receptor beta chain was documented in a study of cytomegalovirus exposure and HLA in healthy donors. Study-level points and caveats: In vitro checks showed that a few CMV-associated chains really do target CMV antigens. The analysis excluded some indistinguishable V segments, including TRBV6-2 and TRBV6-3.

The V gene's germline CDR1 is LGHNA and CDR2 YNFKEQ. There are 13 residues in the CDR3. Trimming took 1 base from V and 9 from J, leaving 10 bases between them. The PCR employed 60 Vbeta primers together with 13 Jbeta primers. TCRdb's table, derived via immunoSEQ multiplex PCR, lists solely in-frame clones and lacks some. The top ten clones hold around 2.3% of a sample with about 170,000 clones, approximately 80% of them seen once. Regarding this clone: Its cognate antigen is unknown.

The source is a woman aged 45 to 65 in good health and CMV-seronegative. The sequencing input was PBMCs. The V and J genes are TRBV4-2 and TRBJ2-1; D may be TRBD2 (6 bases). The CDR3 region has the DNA TGTGCCAGCAGCCAAGCCGGGGGAAGTGAGCAGTTCTTC. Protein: CASSQAGGSEQFF.